The 29 T cell receptor beta chains presented below share a single source sample, sequenced in a study of cytomegalovirus exposure and HLA in healthy donors. The study ran its PCR with 60 Vbeta and 13 Jbeta primers. Produced via immunoSEQ multiplex PCR; TCRdb's table is partial and in-frame only. The table shows 180,000 or so clones, with approximately 80% occurring only once. The source material was PBMCs. The receptors derive from a woman aged 45-60 years in good health and CMV-seropositive.

The chain is built from TRBV5-4 and TRBJ2-1; 13 nucleotides match TRBD2. The germline V gene has CDR1 SGHNT and CDR2 YYREEE (reference sequence). J gave up 8 bases and V 4 bases, and 9 bases lay outside the gene matches. This CDR3 has 16 residues. This CDR3 reads CASSLGLAGVIHEQFF. The CDR3 DNA follows: TGTGCCAGCAGCCTTGGACTAGCGGGAGTAATACATGAGCAGTTCTTC. The full variable domain, its missing parts supplied by reference TRBV5-4 and TRBJ2-1, is ETGVTQSPTHLIKTRGQQVTLRCSSQSGHNTVSWYQQALGQGPQFIFQYYREEENGRGNFPPRFSGLQFPNYSSELNVNALELDDSALYLCASSLGLAGVIHEQFFGPGTRLTVL.

The chain couples TRBV6-5 to TRBJ1-2; D remains unclear. The CDR3 is made up of 12 amino acids. V lost 5 bases, J lost 5 bases, and 9 bases lay in between. The V gene's germline CDR1 is MNHEY and CDR2 SVGAGI. In nucleotides, the CDR3 is TGTGCCAGCAGTCCCCATCCATATGGCTACACCTTC. Translation gives CASSPHPYGYTF.

The chain joins TRBV29-1 to TRBJ2-3, with a possible D match to TRBD2 (6 bases). The CDR3 has 14 residues. Per germline, CDR1 SQVTM and CDR2 ANQGSEA. Trimming pared 4 bases from V and 2 bases from J, leaving 13 bases between. The CDR3 bases are TGCAGCGTTGGTGGTAGCGGCTTCACAGATACGCAGTATTTT. It encodes CSVGGSGFTDTQYF.

The gene calls are TRBV6-5 and TRBJ2-5, with 8 bases that match TRBD1. This CDR3 contains 14 residues. With V trimmed by 6 bases and J by 10 bases, 13 bases remained unmatched. CDR1 and CDR2 (germline): MNHEY, SVGAGI. The CDR3 nucleotides are TGTGCCAGCAGCCAGGGACAGGAAGTCAGTAGCCAGTACTTC. Its translation: CASSQGQEVSSQYF.

This rearrangement joins TRBV2 to TRBJ1-1; unclear D gene. The germline V gene encodes CDR1 SNHLY and CDR2 FYNNEI. The CDR3 is 13 residues long. Trimming stripped 6 bases from V and 1 base from J, with 9 bases between. CDR3 protein: CASSQSENTEAFF. CDR3 DNA sequence: TGTGCCAGCAGCCAAAGCGAGAACACTGAAGCTTTCTTT.

This clone was found a few times. This chain connects TRBV30 to TRBJ2-1; D might be TRBD1 (8 bases). Trimming removed 2 bases from V and 9 bases from J, with 20 bases in between. The germline V gene encodes CDR1 GTSNPN and CDR2 SVGIG (reference sequence). The CDR3 consists of 15 residues. CDR3 sequence: CAWSPDREGSSEQFF. The CDR3 bases are TGTGCCTGGAGTCCGGACAGGGAGGGATCCAGTGAGCAGTTCTTC.

The V gene is TRBV7-9, the J gene TRBJ2-2, with a weak D call TRBD2 (5 bases). Germline V gives CDR1 SEHNR, CDR2 FQNEAQ (reference sequence). Trimming shortened V by 1 base and J by 6 bases, and 18 bases separated the two germline ends. The CDR3 is made up of 17 amino acids. CDR3 loop: CASSLGASGSTSGELFF. Here the CDR3 DNA reads TGTGCCAGCAGCTTAGGTGCCAGCGGATCCACCTCCGGGGAGCTGTTTTTT.

The rearrangement links TRBV5-6 to TRBJ2-7, with 7 bases that match TRBD2. Germline V gene data show CDR1 as SGHDT and CDR2 as YYEEEE. After removal of 4 bases from V and 3 bases from J, the junction contained 7 bases not matched to a gene. CDR3 length equals 14 residues. CDR3 protein: CASSPGGGIYEQYF. CDR3 nucleotides: TGTGCCAGCAGCCCGGGGGGAGGTATCTACGAGCAGTACTTC. The full variable domain, in which reference TRBV5-6 and TRBJ2-7 provide the parts outside the CDR3, is DAGVTQSPTHLIKTRGQQVTLRCSPKSGHDTVSWYQQALGQGPQFIFQYYEEEERQRGNFPDRFSGHQFPNYSSELNVNALLLGDSALYLCASSPGGGIYEQYFGPGTRLTVT.

The chain recombines TRBV28 with TRBJ1-5; 8 nucleotides align to TRBD1. This CDR3 spans 14 amino acids. V gave up 6 bases and J gave up 6 bases; unmatched junction bases: 7. Germline V gene sequence: CDR1 MDHEN, CDR2 SYDVKM. The CDR3 DNA reads TGTGCCAGCAGATTAGGACAGGGAAGTCAGCCCCAGCATTTT. It is translated as CASRLGQGSQPQHF.

The rearrangement links TRBV2 to TRBJ1-2; 7 nucleotides match TRBD1. Germline V gene lookup returns CDR1 SNHLY and CDR2 FYNNEI. J lost 3 bases, V lost 6 bases, and 7 bases had no gene match. This CDR3 has 14 residues. CDR3 sequence: CASRREDRDYGYTF. In DNA, the CDR3 is TGTGCCAGCAGGAGGGAAGACAGGGACTATGGCTACACCTTC.

The table lists this clone with a few counts. V and J are TRBV5-1 and TRBJ2-1, with D perhaps matching TRBD2 (5 bases). The CDR3 is made up of 14 amino acids. CDR1 and CDR2 (germline): SGHRS, YFSETQ. Trimming cost V 1 base and J 8 bases, with 13 bases left between them. CDR3 amino acids: CASSLNGDLDEQFF. In DNA, the CDR3 is TGCGCCAGCAGCTTGAACGGGGATTTAGATGAGCAGTTCTTC.

The chain uses TRBV7-2 and TRBJ2-5; 9 positions match TRBD2. The V and J ends lost 1 base and 4 bases, in that order; junction bases with no gene match: 13. The CDR3 is 18 residues long. CDR1 and CDR2 (germline): SGHTA, FQGNSA. CDR3 region: CASSLESESGRPGETQYF. The CDR3 bases are TGTGCCAGCAGCTTAGAGTCGGAGAGCGGGAGGCCTGGAGAGACCCAGTACTTC.

The DNA for the CDR3 is TGTGCCAGCAGCCCTTTAGCGGGTCTTACTGTTACAGATACGCAGTATTTT. It encodes CASSPLAGLTVTDTQYF. The chain is built from TRBV9 and TRBJ2-3; TRBD2 agrees at 7 bases. Unmatched junction bases numbered 14, after V lost 4 bases and J lost 3 bases. The CDR3 extends over 17 amino acids. Germline loops: CDR1 SGDLS, CDR2 YYNGEE.

This clone was observed a single time. The rearrangement joins TRBV4-1 to TRBJ1-5; 7 nucleotides line up with TRBD1. The CDR3 runs to 14 residues. CDR1 is MGHRA, CDR2 YSYEKL, per germline. Trimming cost V 0 bases and J 11 bases; bases outside gene matches: 7. In nucleotides, the CDR3 is TGCGCCAGCAGCCAAGACCAGGGGGGACTGTCCCAGCATTTT. It is translated as CASSQDQGGLSQHF.

V is TRBV28 and J is TRBJ1-2; tentatively, D is TRBD1 (5 bases). This CDR3 is 15 amino acids long. Between the trimmed V and J ends, which lost 10 bases and 0 bases, there was a span of 18 bases. Germline loops: CDR1 MDHEN, CDR2 SYDVKM. CDR3 sequence: CATHGGASANYGYTF. The CDR3 DNA reads TGTGCCACCCATGGTGGGGCCTCAGCTAACTATGGCTACACCTTC.

The rearrangement uses TRBV9 and TRBJ2-5; 9 nucleotides line up with TRBD1. The CDR3 runs to 14 residues. Per the germline V gene, CDR1 is SGDLS and CDR2 is YYNGEE. The V gene end was trimmed by 2 bases and the J gene end by 5 bases; junction bases not matched to a gene: 4. The CDR3 DNA reads as TGTGCCAGCAGCGTGGACAGGGGCGTCGAGACCCAGTACTTC. It specifies CASSVDRGVETQYF. Full variable domain (outside the CDR3, taken from reference TRBV9 and TRBJ2-5): DSGVTQTPKHLITATGQRVTLRCSPRSGDLSVYWYQQSLDQGLQFLIQYYNGEERAKGNILERFSAQQFPDLHSELNLSSLELGDSALYFCASSVDRGVETQYFGPGTRLLVL.

This clone has more than one count but fewer than ten. The V call is TRBV19, the J call TRBJ2-7, with 9 bases matching TRBD2. The CDR3 runs 17 residues. CDR1 is LNHDA, CDR2 SQIVND, per germline (reference sequence). Germline trimming cut 6 bases from V and 0 bases from J; bases unmatched to any gene: 12. The CDR3 protein is CASRRGGTAGDSYEQYF. DNA for the CDR3: TGTGCCAGTAGGCGGGGGGGTACAGCGGGGGACTCCTACGAGCAGTACTTC.

The J gene is TRBJ2-7, the V gene TRBV18, with 10 positions matching TRBD1. V trimming: 3 bases; J trimming: 2 bases; junction bases outside the gene matches: 10. CDR3 length: 17 residues. Germline CDR1 and CDR2: KGHSH and LQKENI. CDR3: CASSPYVPGQGTYEQYF. CDR3 DNA sequence: TGTGCCAGCTCACCTTACGTCCCGGGACAGGGGACCTACGAGCAGTACTTC. The complete variable domain, with remaining parts taken from reference TRBV18 and TRBJ2-7, reads NAGVMQNPRHLVRRRGQEARLRCSPMKGHSHVYWYRQLPEEGLKFMVYLQKENIIDESGMPKERFSAEFPKEGPSILRIQQVVRGDSAAYFCASSPYVPGQGTYEQYFGPGTRLTVT.

The V gene is TRBV7-8, the J gene TRBJ2-1, with 11 bases aligning to TRBD2. Germline trimming cut 5 bases from V and 3 bases from J; bases unmatched to any gene: 3. The CDR3 loop spans 15 amino acids. Germline CDR1 and CDR2: SGHVS and FQNEAQ. The CDR3 sequence: CASSRGLAVYNEQFF. Here the CDR3 DNA reads TGTGCCAGCAGCCGGGGACTAGCGGTCTACAATGAGCAGTTCTTC.

The gene calls are TRBV30 and TRBJ1-2; maybe TRBD1 (5 bases). The CDR3 consists of 14 residues. The germline V gene has CDR1 GTSNPN and CDR2 SVGIG (reference sequence). V was clipped by 3 bases and J by 8 bases, with 19 bases between them. CDR3 DNA: TGTGCCTGGAGATGGGGGGTCAACGCGGTAGGCTACACCTTC. It yields the protein CAWRWGVNAVGYTF.

In DNA, the CDR3 is TGTGCCATCAGTGAGTCGAGGCAGCAAGAGACCCAGTACTTC. This encodes CAISESRQQETQYF. The chain joins TRBV10-3 to TRBJ2-5; D is ambiguous. Germline loops: CDR1 ENHRY, CDR2 SYGVKD. The V gene lost 0 bases and the J gene lost 2 bases, with 7 bases spanning the gap. This CDR3 spans 14 amino acids.

This sequence joins TRBV5-4 and TRBJ1-6; 8 bases are a match to TRBD1. The germline V gene has CDR1 SGHNT and CDR2 YYREEE (reference sequence). The V and J ends lost 5 bases and 8 bases, in that order; junction bases with no gene match: 9. The CDR3 runs 15 residues. This CDR3 is CASSSTGGPYSPLHF. As DNA, the CDR3 is TGTGCCAGCAGTTCCACAGGGGGACCTTATTCACCCCTCCACTTT.

The V gene is TRBV28, the J gene TRBJ2-7, with 7 bases that match TRBD2. After removal of 6 bases from V and 2 bases from J, the junction contained 4 bases not matched to a gene. Germline CDR1 is MDHEN and CDR2 is SYDVKM. CDR3 length equals 13 residues. The CDR3 loop reads CASSRGVPYEQYF. CDR3 nucleotide sequence: TGTGCCAGCAGCCGGGGGGTTCCCTACGAGCAGTACTTC.

The V call is TRBV19, the J call TRBJ1-2, with a possible D match to TRBD1 (6 bases). V lost 5 bases, J lost 4 bases, and 11 bases lay in between. Germline assignment: CDR1 LNHDA and CDR2 SQIVND (reference sequence). The CDR3 consists of 13 residues. The CDR3 here is CASSLQGIYGYTF. CDR3 DNA sequence: TGTGCCAGTAGTCTACAGGGAATCTATGGCTACACCTTC.

This chain connects TRBV19 to TRBJ2-6; TRBD2 is a possible D gene (6 bases). Trimming removed 5 bases at V and 0 bases at J, with 8 bases between. CDR3 length: 15 amino acids. Germline V CDR1 and CDR2: LNHDA, SQIVND (reference sequence). Here the CDR3 reads CASSLGGSGANVLTF. CDR3 sequence (DNA): TGTGCCAGTAGTTTGGGGGGCTCTGGGGCCAACGTCCTGACTTTC.

This clone was seen a few times. The V call is TRBV25-1, the J call TRBJ2-3; 8 bases align to TRBD1. CDR3 length: 15 amino acids. CDR1 MGHDK and CDR2 SYGVNS come from the germline V gene. The V gene end was trimmed by 2 bases and the J gene end by 2 bases; junction bases not matched to a gene: 3. CDR3 DNA sequence: TGTGCCAGCAGTGAAGACAGGGGCCCCACAGATACGCAGTATTTT. Translation: CASSEDRGPTDTQYF.

This sequence joins TRBV29-1 and TRBJ2-7, with 11 bases matching TRBD2. The CDR3 is 16 amino acids. Germline lookup yields CDR1 SQVTM and CDR2 ANQGSEA. The J segment lost 3 bases and the V segment lost 4 bases, leaving 11 bases of the junction unmatched. The chain's CDR3 is CSVGQLAGGPDYEQYF. Here the CDR3 DNA reads TGCAGCGTTGGCCAGCTAGCGGGAGGCCCAGACTACGAGCAGTACTTC.

The CDR3 coding sequence is TGTGCCAGCAGCCCCGACAGCCACTTCAACAATCAGCCCCAGCATTTT. Its translation: CASSPDSHFNNQPQHF. The chain links TRBV11-3 to TRBJ1-5, with a tentative D call TRBD1 (5 bases). Trimming removed 5 bases from V and 3 bases from J, with 17 bases in between. The CDR3 sequence is 16 residues long. Germline assignment: CDR1 SGHNT and CDR2 YENEEA.

This sequence joins TRBV7-8 and TRBJ2-3; 9 nucleotides line up with TRBD2. V trimming: 4 bases; J trimming: 2 bases; junction bases outside the gene matches: 10. This CDR3 has 17 amino acids. Germline V gene sequence: CDR1 SGHVS, CDR2 FQNEAQ. The CDR3 sequence is CASSYNSASGATDTQYF. DNA for the CDR3: TGTGCCAGCAGCTATAATTCGGCTAGCGGGGCCACAGATACGCAGTATTTT.